This record concerns one T cell receptor (beta chain) sequence. Absent ophthalmopathy progression within 18 months defined stable Graves' hyperthyroidism. The germline CDR1 and CDR2 sequences are LGHDT and YNNKEL (reference sequence). Trimming took off 1 base at V and 4 bases at J, with 16 bases between the two ends. This CDR3 contains 16 residues. The data were obtained in a study of T cells in Graves' hyperthyroidism and ophthalmopathy. TCR beta CDR3 regions were amplified from RNA transcripts. First-round RT-PCR of the TCR CDR3 relied on the HTBI primer set. TCRdb re-analysed the multiplex PCR reads in MiXCR, keeping a single row per CDR3 protein. The sample holds around 690,000 distinct CDR3 sequences, roughly 17% seen once.

This chain uses TRBV3-1 with TRBJ1-1, with TRBD1 as a possible D gene (6 bases). The sample comprised blood. This clonotype originated in a man aged 50 to 60 with Graves' hyperthyroidism. CDR3 coding DNA: TGTGCCAGCAGCCAAGCCGCATCAGGGGAATCCACTGAAGCTTTCTTT. Amino acid sequence: CASSQAASGESTEAFF.